Presented here are 25 T cell receptor beta chains from one specimen sequenced in a study of blood T cell repertoires in COVID-19. Repertoires were generated with immunoSEQ multiplex PCR, while TCRdb's copy carries only in-frame clones and drops some. The sample holds around 72,000 clones, about 90% seen once. The material sequenced was peripheral blood. Every receptor here comes from a human donor with active COVID-19. The donor label of this sample is uncertain.

This sequence joins TRBV24-1 and TRBJ2-3, with TRBD1 identical over 9 bases. This CDR3 has 13 residues. Germline V gene data show CDR1 as KGHDR and CDR2 as SFDVKD. V lost 8 bases and J lost 3; bases outside the gene matches: 2. The CDR3 reads CATKGQGTDTQYF. The CDR3 nucleotides read TGTGCCACCAAGGGACAGGGAACAGATACGCAGTATTTT.

The chain has TRBV4-3 and TRBJ1-3; 7 bases match TRBD1. The CDR3 length is 16 residues. Losses at the gene ends were 3 bases for V and 0 bases for J; bases not matched to a gene: 5. Germline loops: CDR1 LGHNA, CDR2 YSLEER. CDR3 bases: TGCGCCAGCAGCCACAGGGACAGTAACTCTGGAAACACCATATATTTT. Protein product: CASSHRDSNSGNTIYF.

The gene calls are TRBV6-5 and TRBJ2-7, with a possible D match to TRBD2 (6 bases). CDR1 is MNHEY, CDR2 SVGAGI, per germline. V shed 5 bases and J shed 2 bases, with 13 bases lying between them. The CDR3 is 14 amino acids. CDR3 amino acids: CASSNPGGAYEQYF. In DNA, the CDR3 is TGTGCCAGCAGTAACCCCGGGGGTGCCTACGAGCAGTACTTC.

The chain recombines TRBV6-6 with TRBJ2-5; no definite D call. Per the germline V gene, CDR1 is MNHNY and CDR2 is SVGAGI (reference sequence). The CDR3 totals 15 residues. V lost 4 bases and J lost 5, with 17 bases in between. The CDR3 coding sequence is TGTGCCAGCAGTTCTGACTTGCGCTTCCGGGAGACCCAGTACTTC. It yields the protein CASSSDLRFRETQYF.

The V gene is TRBV2, the J gene TRBJ1-1; TRBD1 aligns across 7 bases. The germline V gene has CDR1 SNHLY and CDR2 FYNNEI. V lost 5 bases and J lost 3; bases outside the gene matches: 3. The CDR3 contains 13 residues. CDR3 nucleotide sequence: TGTGCCAGCAGTATGGGACAGTACACTGAAGCTTTCTTT. This codes for CASSMGQYTEAFF.

The chain combines TRBV7-9 with TRBJ1-4; possible D gene TRBD1, 5 bases. This CDR3 is 15 amino acids long. Trimming removed 1 base at V and 6 bases at J, with 12 bases between. Looked up from germline, CDR1 is SEHNR and CDR2 is FQNEAQ (reference sequence). The DNA of the CDR3 is TGTGCCAGCAGCTTAGGGGGCAGGGCTGATGAAAAACTGTTTTTT. Translating gives CASSLGGRADEKLFF.

Written as DNA, the CDR3 is TGTGCCAGCAGTTCTAATATAGCCAAAAACATTCAGTACTTC. This sequence encodes CASSSNIAKNIQYF. The chain combines TRBV28 with TRBJ2-4; D uncertain. V shed 4 bases and J shed 0 bases, with 7 bases lying between them. The length of the CDR3 is 14 residues. Germline-derived CDR1 and CDR2 are MDHEN and SYDVKM.

The gene calls are TRBV28 and TRBJ1-4; TRBD1 aligns across 7 bases. J gave up 7 bases and V 11 bases, and 7 bases lay outside the gene matches. The germline V gene has CDR1 MDHEN and CDR2 SYDVKM. This CDR3 is built from 12 residues. CDR3 region: CACRQGAEKLFF. CDR3 DNA sequence: TGTGCCTGCCGACAGGGTGCTGAAAAACTGTTTTTT.

The gene calls are TRBV2 and TRBJ2-3; 10 nucleotides line up with TRBD2. Germline assignment: CDR1 SNHLY and CDR2 FYNNEI. Trimming removed 4 bases from V and 6 bases from J; junction bases left unmatched: 7. The CDR3 is 15 amino acids. The CDR3 DNA follows: TGTGCCAGCAGTGGCGGGCTAGCGGGAGTGGATACGCAGTATTTT. It is translated as CASSGGLAGVDTQYF.

This clone was recorded a few times. The V and J genes are TRBV3-1 (or the pseudogene TRBV3-2) and TRBJ2-7; 9 bases agree with TRBD1. Germline lookup yields CDR1 LGHDT and CDR2 YNNKEL (reference sequence). The CDR3 totals 17 residues. V gave up 4 bases and J gave up 0 bases; unmatched junction bases: 10. For the CDR3, the DNA is TGTGCCAGCAGCCCAGTACTGGGACAGGGTTTCTCCTACGAGCAGTACTTC. Protein product: CASSPVLGQGFSYEQYF.

This clone was counted once. V gene TRBV5-1 combines with J gene TRBJ2-7, with D maybe TRBD2 (6 bases). The CDR3 consists of 16 residues. The V and J ends lost 4 bases and 0 bases respectively, with 17 bases between them. Germline CDR1 reads SGHRS; CDR2 reads YFSETQ. Written as DNA, the CDR3 is TGCGCCAGCAGCCAAGTTCGCGGGACCAGCTCCTACGAGCAGTACTTC. Amino acids: CASSQVRGTSSYEQYF.

This rearrangement joins TRBV11-1 to TRBJ2-3; 9 positions match TRBD2. Trimming at V came to 8 bases and at J to 2 bases, leaving 11 bases not matched to a gene. CDR1 SGHAT and CDR2 FQDESV come from the germline V gene (reference sequence). This CDR3 is 16 amino acids long. CDR3 amino acids: CASSPAGGRATDTQYF. CDR3 in DNA: TGTGCCAGCTCACCCGCCGGCGGGAGGGCCACAGATACGCAGTATTTT.

The CDR3 sequence: CASSPRGTGELFF. CDR3 coding DNA: TGTGCCAGCTCACCTAGGGGGACCGGGGAGCTGTTTTTT. This chain connects TRBV18 to TRBJ2-2, with a weak D call TRBD1 (6 bases). Germline V gene sequence: CDR1 KGHSH, CDR2 LQKENI. Trimming removed 3 bases at V and 5 bases at J, with 7 bases between. This CDR3 comprises 13 residues.

This sequence joins TRBV3-1 (or the pseudogene TRBV3-2) and TRBJ2-2; 7 nucleotides line up with TRBD2. Per the germline V gene, CDR1 is LGHDT and CDR2 is YNNKEL (reference sequence). J lost 1 base, V lost 4 bases, and 3 bases had no gene match. This CDR3 contains 15 residues. CDR3 coding DNA: TGTGCCAGCAGCCGACGGGGGGAGAACACCGGGGAGCTGTTTTTT. Protein product: CASSRRGENTGELFF.

The V gene is TRBV6-5, the J gene TRBJ1-1; the D gene is possibly TRBD1 (5 bases). The germline CDR1 and CDR2 sequences are MNHEY and SVGAGI. V lost 8 bases, J lost 4 bases, and 11 bases lay in between. This CDR3 comprises 12 residues. The CDR3 region is CASRGGSTEAFF. CDR3 nucleotide sequence: TGTGCCAGCCGGGGGGGGAGCACTGAAGCTTTCTTT.

The chain carries TRBV7-2 and TRBJ2-5; D remains ambiguous. The CDR3 loop spans 13 amino acids. The germline V and J ends were trimmed by 0 bases and 1 base, with 3 bases remaining between them. Germline V gives CDR1 SGHTA, CDR2 FQGNSA. CDR3 protein: CASSLASQETQYF. In DNA form, the CDR3 reads TGTGCCAGCAGCTTAGCGAGCCAAGAGACCCAGTACTTC.

J is TRBJ2-7 and V is TRBV7-8; TRBD2 might be the D (6 bases). CDR1 is SGHVS and CDR2 is FQNEAQ in the germline V gene. V gave up 1 base and J gave up 2 bases, with 15 bases separating them. The CDR3 covers 16 residues. The CDR3 loop reads CASSLGPSASAYEQYF. CDR3 in DNA: TGTGCCAGCAGCTTAGGCCCTAGCGCTTCCGCCTACGAGCAGTACTTC.

The rearrangement links TRBV5-8 to TRBJ2-6, with D possibly TRBD2 on 5 matching bases. Germline V CDR1 and CDR2: SGHTS, YDEGEE. V dropped 0 bases and J dropped 0 bases, with 16 bases sitting between them. The CDR3 totals 19 residues. CDR3 region: CASSLGELLGDSGANVLTF. CDR3 DNA: TGTGCCAGCAGCTTGGGGGAGTTGCTTGGGGACTCTGGGGCCAACGTCCTGACTTTC.

This chain uses TRBV19 with TRBJ2-7; a weak D match, TRBD1 (6 bases). Germline V gene lookup returns CDR1 LNHDA and CDR2 SQIVND (reference sequence). Trimming removed 6 bases at V and 3 bases at J, with 18 bases between. This CDR3 is built from 15 residues. CDR3 region: CASRLGHELFYEQYF. The DNA for the CDR3 is TGTGCCAGTAGACTGGGACATGAGCTTTTCTACGAGCAGTACTTC.

This chain connects TRBV2 to TRBJ2-3, with D possibly being TRBD1 (6 bases). Germline CDR1 reads SNHLY; CDR2 reads FYNNEI. Trimming took 7 bases from V and 1 from J, leaving 18 bases between them. There are 16 residues in the CDR3. The CDR3 sequence: CASTTTRAGGTDTQYF. The DNA for the CDR3 is TGTGCCAGCACAACCACGCGGGCAGGGGGCACAGATACGCAGTATTTT.

The J gene is TRBJ2-3, the V gene TRBV2; TRBD2 matches at 7 bases. Trimming at V came to 5 bases and at J to 1 base, leaving 3 bases not matched to a gene. CDR3 length: 14 amino acids. The V gene's germline CDR1 is SNHLY and CDR2 FYNNEI. The CDR3 DNA follows: TGTGCCAGCAGTCCCCGGGAGGGCACAGATACGCAGTATTTT. Encoded protein: CASSPREGTDTQYF. Filled out from reference TRBV2 and TRBJ2-3, the complete variable domain reads EPEVTQTPSHQVTQMGQEVILRCVPISNHLYFYWYRQILGQKVEFLVSFYNNEISEKSEIFDDQFSVERPDGSNFTLKIRSTKLEDSAMYFCASSPREGTDTQYFGPGTRLTVL.

The chain joins TRBV7-3 to TRBJ1-1; 9 bases align to TRBD1. Germline V gives CDR1 SGHTA, CDR2 FQGTGA. This CDR3 comprises 14 residues. V lost 5 bases and J lost 2; bases outside the gene matches: 3. The CDR3 nucleotides read TGTGCCAGCAGCCGGGGACAGGGCAACACTGAAGCTTTCTTT. It yields the protein CASSRGQGNTEAFF.

The CDR3 nucleotides are TGTGCCAGCAGCGTAGGAGGGGGAGAGGGTGAGCAGTTCTTC. Its protein product is CASSVGGGEGEQFF. The J gene is TRBJ2-1, the V gene TRBV9, with D perhaps TRBD1 (6 bases). Between the trimmed V and J ends, which lost 0 bases and 9 bases, there was a span of 13 bases. The CDR3 spans 14 residues. CDR1 and CDR2 (germline): SGDLS, YYNGEE.

This chain connects TRBV28 to TRBJ2-1; D may be TRBD1 (6 bases). The CDR3 consists of 14 residues. The germline V gene encodes CDR1 MDHEN and CDR2 SYDVKM. Trimming left V 3 bases short and J 6 bases short, with 12 bases between. The chain's CDR3 is CASSLGAGPNEQFF. The CDR3 coding sequence is TGTGCCAGCAGTTTGGGGGCGGGCCCCAATGAGCAGTTCTTC.

This clone was picked up one time. This chain connects TRBV4-2 to TRBJ2-1; TRBD2 matches 7 bases. Germline lookup yields CDR1 LGHNA and CDR2 YNFKEQ. Trimming took 1 base from V and 0 from J; bases not matched to a gene: 6. The CDR3 is made up of 17 amino acids. The CDR3 protein is CASSQVGLADSYNEQFF. The CDR3 nucleotides read TGTGCCAGCAGCCAAGTTGGTCTAGCGGACTCCTACAATGAGCAGTTCTTC.